Listed here are 3 T cell receptor beta chains from one sample, sequenced in a study of cytomegalovirus exposure and HLA in healthy donors. The assay was immunoSEQ multiplex PCR, and TCRdb's table has in-frame clones only and misses some. The table lists about 280,000 clones, 65% to 90% of them singletons, with about 1% in the top ten. The specimen sequenced was PBMCs. The source is a young woman in good health and CMV-seronegative.

The genes are TRBV30 and TRBJ1-3; D is undetermined. Trimming removed 3 bases at V and 0 bases at J, with 6 bases between. The CDR3 contains 13 residues. Germline lookup yields CDR1 GTSNPN and CDR2 SVGIG (reference sequence). CDR3 amino acids: CAWRLSSGNTIYF. CDR3 in DNA: TGTGCCTGGAGGCTCAGCTCTGGAAACACCATATATTTT.

The gene calls are TRBV4-3 and TRBJ2-1; maybe TRBD2 (6 bases). Germline V gene sequence: CDR1 LGHNA, CDR2 YSLEER. The CDR3 loop spans 16 amino acids. V lost 1 base to trimming and J lost 7 bases, with 17 bases between them. CDR3 amino acids: CASSQAWAGLGNEQFF. The CDR3 nucleotides read TGCGCCAGCAGCCAAGCTTGGGCGGGGCTTGGTAATGAGCAGTTCTTC.

V and J are TRBV30 and TRBJ2-1, with 12 bases lining up with TRBD2. The CDR3 has 17 amino acids. J lost 2 bases, V lost 2 bases, and 7 bases had no gene match. The V gene's germline CDR1 is GTSNPN and CDR2 SVGIG (reference sequence). This CDR3 is CAWSPTRTSGAYNEQFF. The CDR3 region has the DNA TGTGCCTGGAGTCCTACCCGGACTAGCGGGGCCTACAATGAGCAGTTCTTC.